This TCR beta chain was sequenced for a study of blood T cell repertoires in COVID-19. Looking at the study overall: The study drew acute and convalescent COVID-19 samples from the United States, Italy and Spain. Nucleic acid was either cDNA or gDNA, and it came from T cells, B-cell-depleted T cells, or PBMCs.

Authors' processing steps: Estimated nucleated cell counts came from reference gene primer amplification. Profiling relied on immunoSEQ multiplex PCR, and the TCRdb table lists in-frame clones only, not all of them. V, J and clone size are taken as reported in that table, and D and trimming were inferred from the DNA itself. The repertoire consists of 150,000 to 200,000 clones, with 80% to 90% occurring once and the leading ten covering 7% to 10%. Trimming cost V 6 bases and J 3 bases; bases outside gene matches: 7. The germline CDR1 and CDR2 sequences are MNHEY and SVGAGI. The CDR3 contains 15 residues.

The sequencing sample was made of peripheral blood. J is TRBJ2-1 and V is TRBV6-5, with 8 bases identical to TRBD2. This TCR derives from a man between 45 and 60 years old with active or convalescent COVID-19. In nucleotides, the CDR3 is TGTGCCAGCAGCTTCACTAGCGGATTCTACAATGAGCAGTTCTTC. Translated, it gives CASSFTSGFYNEQFF.